Included here is one T cell receptor (beta chain) sequence, with context. This clonotype has more than one count but fewer than ten. Its binding antigen is unknown. No much larger clone exists at a distance of one base, and base qualities are not known. The library relied on 5' RACE. The instrument given in TCRdb is Illumina HiSeq 2500. A second roughly 7 to 12 cycle PCR used a sample-barcoded 5' primer and a J-beta primer mix. A unique molecular identifier was introduced onto each TCR beta cDNA molecule by a template-switch 5' adaptor carrying 12 random nucleotides. Each sample yielded at least 3 million CDR3-containing paired-end reads. The Mint cDNA synthesis kit, primed by a TRBC-specific oligonucleotide, was used to synthesize first-strand cDNA from all RNA. Following uracil-DNA glycosylase treatment, all cDNA underwent a first 18-cycle PCR with the universal primers M1SS and BC2_uni_R. The paper's processing steps were these. For normalization, 1 million high-quality reads were randomly selected from each sample, with every read carrying a distinct molecular identifier. Reads with shared molecular identifiers were discarded instead of being binned into consensus sequences. CDR3 identification, clonotype clustering and error correction used MiTCR with a Q25 quality threshold and the strictest error-elimination algorithm. A nonparametric unseen species model using Euler transformation provided a lower-bound estimate of total TCR beta diversity. The public sequencing data were trimmed at Q25 with fastp and processed into clonotypes with MiXCR by TCRdb, which kept only in-frame beta chains. Under each unique CDR3 protein, matching rows form one entry showing the most common genes and DNA. V and J calls and clone size were set by TCRdb, not the authors. The sample contains some 690,000 distinct CDR3 sequences, 22% of them found a single time. Together, the top ten hold about 22% of the sample.

The data derive from a study of blood T cells in healthy people across ages (dated by TCRdb to 2015 to 2017). Regarding the study in general: Template switching captured roughly one uniquely barcoded TCR beta cDNA molecule per two T cells in model experiments. Using deep sequencing normalized with unique cDNA molecular identifiers, the study measured how TCR beta repertoire diversity changes with age. The donors were split into four age groups: young (average around 15 years), middle-aged (around 40), aged (62) and long-lived (roughly 88). To avoid experimental bias, donors of different ages were spread randomly across the sequencing lanes. Using the same blood draw, the study looked at two additional independent replicas of 1 million unique cDNA reads for two donors, one aged 18 to 29 and the other aged 80 or older.

Study-level results and caveats: Because donor CMV infection status was unknown, age-related changes in expanded clonotypes were potentially confounded. Compared with the aged group, more naive CD4+ T cells, fewer expanded clones and increased TCR diversity were shown by the long-lived group, suggesting age selection. Estimates of total diversity based on one million sequenced T cells were considered lower bounds and underestimates. As age increased, observed TCR beta diversity per million T cells dropped in a roughly linear way, and a significant reduction was already evident by age approximately 40. Since profiling was done on bulk unsorted PBMCs, naive and antigen-experienced compartments could not be conclusively compared. The percentage of naive T cells measured by flow cytometry correlated strongly with observed TCR beta diversity.

At the junction V is shortened by 3 bases and J by 3 bases, with 7 bases in between. From the germline V gene, CDR1 is SGHRS and CDR2 is YFSETQ. There are 13 amino acids in the CDR3, from cysteine to phenylalanine inclusive. The only DNA kept is the CDR3, 39 bases in frame from the first base. Systemically healthy Caucasian individuals from Russia, 35 to 50 in total and aged about 6 to 100 years, were included as donors. Each donor gave around 9.5 milliliters of peripheral blood, collected into EDTA-treated Vacutainer tubes. Ficoll-Paque density-gradient centrifugation was used to isolate PBMCs, with at least 6.5 million per sample. Trizol reagent was used to extract total RNA from the PBMCs, yielding at least 5 micrograms per sample. For every donor, flow cytometry on a PBMC aliquot measured the percentage of naive CD45RAhigh/CD27high T cells.

The receptor was derived from a man aged 65 to 85 in good health. The chain links TRBV5-1 with TRBJ1-3, with the D gene too uncertain to name. The sample comprised blood. CDR3 reads: CASSYEGGNTIYF. The DNA reads as follows: TGCGCCAGCAGCTATGAGGGTGGAAACACCATATATTTT. With the portions outside the CDR3 filled from the reference TRBV5-1 and TRBJ1-3 genes, the complete variable region becomes KAGVTQTPRYLIKTRGQQVTLSCSPISGHRSVSWYQQTPGQGLQFLFEYFSETQRNKGNFPGRFSGRQFSNSRSEMNVSTLELGDSALYLCASSYEGGNTIYFGEGSWLTVV.